The T cell receptor beta chain under discussion was sequenced for a study of cytomegalovirus exposure and HLA in healthy donors. The CDR3 has 21 residues. Germline loops: CDR1 SGDLS, CDR2 YYNGEE. V trimming: 0 bases; J trimming: 0 bases; junction bases outside the gene matches: 18. The PCR made use of 60 Vbeta and 13 Jbeta primers. The table came from immunoSEQ multiplex PCR; TCRdb's copy has only in-frame clones and leaves some out. Seen here are approximately 130,000 clones, 55% to 75% observed once, and the top ten hold approximately 2.9%. Study results and limitations: In a later analysis, most CMV-associated TCR beta chains appeared HLA-restricted. The Asian-associated ancestry cluster reportedly had fewer N-insertions than the approximately 670-donor mean in a later analysis.

In the case of this clone: Its matching antigen is unknown.

The rearrangement links TRBV9 to TRBJ1-5; 7 nucleotides match TRBD1. The clonotype comes from a human donor in good health. Sequenced: PBMCs. Written as DNA, the CDR3 is TGTGCCAGCAGCGTAGCTACATGGACAGGAAAGATTTTAAATAGCAATCAGCCCCAGCATTTT. Translating gives CASSVATWTGKILNSNQPQHF.